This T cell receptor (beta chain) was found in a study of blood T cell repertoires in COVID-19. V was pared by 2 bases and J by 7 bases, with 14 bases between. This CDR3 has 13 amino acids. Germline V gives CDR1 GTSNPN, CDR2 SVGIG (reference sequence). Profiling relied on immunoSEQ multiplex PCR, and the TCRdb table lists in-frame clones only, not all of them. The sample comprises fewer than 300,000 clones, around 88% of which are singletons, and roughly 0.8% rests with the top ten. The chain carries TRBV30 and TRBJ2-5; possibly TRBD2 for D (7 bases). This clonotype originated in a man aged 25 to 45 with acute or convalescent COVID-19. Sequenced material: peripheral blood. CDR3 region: CAWSSRGGMTQYF. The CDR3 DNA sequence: TGTGCCTGGAGTTCGAGGGGGGGGATGACCCAGTACTTC. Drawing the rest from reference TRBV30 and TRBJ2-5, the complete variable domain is SQTIHQWPATLVQPVGSPLSLECTVEGTSNPNLYWYRQAAGRGLQLLFYSVGIGQISSEVPQNLSASRPQDRQFILSSKKLLLSDSGFYLCAWSSRGGMTQYFGPGTRLLVL.